Sequencing of this TCR beta chain was carried out in a study of cytomegalovirus exposure and HLA in healthy donors. Study at large: Across more than 350 genotyped donors, about 81% landed in the Caucasian-associated ancestry cluster. Study conclusions and caveats: Analysis was carried out at a later point, and it linked a missense DCLRE1C variant to TCR beta V- and J-gene trimming. It was only CMV serostatus that was available as immune exposure information.

A note on this clone: No antigen is known for it.

Trimming cost V 0 bases and J 0 bases, with 9 bases left between them. Germline CDR1 is SGHRS and CDR2 is YFSETQ. The CDR3 is 15 residues long. Primers included in the PCR were 60 Vbeta and 13 Jbeta primers. Assay: immunoSEQ multiplex PCR; the TCRdb copy retains only in-frame clones and omits some. This sample has more than 95,000 clones, with 70% to 85% found just once. At the time of sampling, donors were nominally healthy, though unrecorded immune exposures were likely. The chain links TRBV5-1 to TRBJ1-2; no definite D call. What was sequenced was PBMCs. This clonotype originated in a woman aged 18-29 years in good health and CMV-seropositive. CDR3 region: CASSLDGPSNYGYTF. The CDR3 DNA reads TGCGCCAGCAGCTTGGACGGTCCGTCTAACTATGGCTACACCTTC. Together with reference TRBV5-1 and TRBJ1-2, the CDR3 gives the full variable domain: KAGVTQTPRYLIKTRGQQVTLSCSPISGHRSVSWYQQTPGQGLQFLFEYFSETQRNKGNFPGRFSGRQFSNSRSEMNVSTLELGDSALYLCASSLDGPSNYGYTFGSGTRLTVV.